Sequencing of this T cell receptor beta chain was carried out in a study of shared clonotypes between healthy human individuals. CDR1 is MGHDK, CDR2 SYGVNS, per germline. This CDR3 region has 16 residues. Trimming stripped 1 base from V and 1 base from J, with 13 bases between. The assay was immunoSEQ multiplex PCR, and TCRdb's table has in-frame clones only and misses some. Altogether 950,000 to 1,100,000 clones are present, roughly 74% being singletons, with the ten largest covering 0.5% to 0.65%. The sequence was obtained from a young man in good health. Some clones in this sample may be carry-over from other donors' samples. The specimen was memory CD4+ T cells from PBMCs. As for subset: CD45RA-negative fraction. V gene TRBV25-1 combines with J gene TRBJ2-5; the D is unclear. The CDR3 coding sequence is TGTGCCAGCAGTGAATTAGGGCCTGGGGTCCAAGAGACCCAGTACTTC. Protein product: CASSELGPGVQETQYF.